This T cell receptor beta chain was profiled in a study of Graves' ophthalmopathy and Graves' hyperthyroidism. Study details: Peripheral blood samples were taken at initial diagnosis, before any treatment.

This clonotype came up many times. Antigen specificity is unknown. Points from the study as a whole: Detected in blood as well were most expanded thyroid clonotypes with frequency above 0.001. The model predicted progression of ophthalmopathy with a sensitivity of roughly 69%, and its specificity was about 73%.

Researchers took RNA transcripts and amplified TCR beta CDR3 regions from them. RT-PCR in the first round used HTBI primers; a second-round multiplex PCR followed. TCRdb redid the calling of the multiplex PCR reads with MiXCR, one entry per CDR3 protein. The sample lists roughly 400,000 distinct CDR3 sequences, 15% occurring once. From germline, CDR1 is MNHEY and CDR2 SMNVEV (reference sequence). The CDR3 is 13 residues long. V dropped 7 bases and J dropped 7 bases, with 16 bases sitting between them. Calling hyperthyroidism stable required that no ophthalmopathy show up within 18 months of follow-up.

Sequencing input: peripheral blood. The rearrangement uses TRBV27 and TRBJ1-1; D possibly corresponds to TRBD1 (5 bases). This sequence originates from a woman aged 18-29 years with stable Graves' hyperthyroidism. The CDR3 DNA sequence: TGTGCCAGCATCAGGTTGGGAGGGGTTGAAGCTTTCTTT. Its translation: CASIRLGGVEAFF.